This T cell receptor beta chain was captured by sequencing in a study of cytomegalovirus exposure and HLA in healthy donors. Study-wide points: The productive fraction for most TCR beta V segments was about 87% or about 30% in an earlier analysis. The study had only CMV serostatus as immune exposure information. Analysis was carried out at a later point, and it linked a missense DCLRE1C variant to TCR beta V- and J-gene trimming.

CDR3 length equals 14 residues. Germline CDR1 reads SGHTA; CDR2 reads FQGNSA. V was clipped by 5 bases and J by 7 bases, with 18 bases between them. Use of 60 Vbeta and 13 Jbeta primers characterized the PCR. Assay: immunoSEQ multiplex PCR; the TCRdb copy retains only in-frame clones and omits some. The table records 64,000 or so clones, roughly 67% of them present only once. At the time of sampling, donors were nominally healthy, though unrecorded immune exposures were likely. Worth noting for this clone: Antigen: not known.

The sequenced material came from PBMCs. J is TRBJ2-7 and V is TRBV7-2; D is perhaps TRBD1 (5 bases). The TCR originated in a man aged 35 to 55 in good health and CMV-seropositive. CDR3 residues: CASSPPKDNGEQYF. The DNA for the CDR3 is TGTGCCAGCAGCCCGCCTAAGGACAACGGTGAGCAGTACTTC.